Listed here are 32 T cell receptor beta chains from one sample, sequenced in a study of cytomegalovirus exposure and HLA in healthy donors. In the PCR, 60 Vbeta and 13 Jbeta primers were used. Profiled with immunoSEQ multiplex PCR; TCRdb holds only in-frame clones, not every one. Of about 170,000 clones listed, roughly 84% were seen once; the top ten hold 0.38%. The sample comprised PBMCs. The receptors originated from a boy younger than 10 in good health and CMV-seronegative.

The J gene is TRBJ2-1, the V gene TRBV7-8, with D possibly being TRBD2 (5 bases). The CDR3 consists of 13 residues. The V gene lost 1 base and the J gene lost 10 bases, with 11 bases spanning the gap. Germline V gene data show CDR1 as SGHVS and CDR2 as FQNEAQ. The CDR3 loop is CASSLVGRGEQFF. As DNA, the CDR3 is TGTGCCAGCAGCTTAGTGGGAAGAGGGGAGCAGTTCTTC.

As to this clone: The junction differs from germline at one of its ends, possibly a read error. This chain links TRBV27 with TRBJ1-1; D possibly corresponds to TRBD1 (6 bases). This CDR3 region has 18 residues. The germline CDR1 and CDR2 sequences are MNHEY and SMNVEV (reference sequence). The CDR3 loop is CASCFKAGTLSLGTEAFF. In nucleotides, the CDR3 is TGTGCCAGCTGTTTTAAAGCCGGGACACTTTCCTTGGGCACTGAAGCTTTCTTT.

The rearrangement uses TRBV23-1 and TRBJ1-1; D is uncertain. TRBV23-1 is sorted into the ORF group, with uncertain function. The V end lost 2 bases, the J end lost 5 bases, and 15 bases lay between the germline ends. CDR3 length: 15 residues. In DNA form, the CDR3 reads TGCGCCAGCAGTCAAGAGCAGGTTCGGTGGACTGAAGCTTTCTTT. Translated, it gives CASSQEQVRWTEAFF.

The CDR3 region has the DNA TGCGCCAGCAGCTTGTCTCTGGGACAGGGGAATGAAAAACTGTTTTTT. Encoded protein: CASSLSLGQGNEKLFF. The genes are TRBV5-1 and TRBJ1-4; TRBD1 matches at 10 bases. V trimming: 1 base; J trimming: 5 bases; junction bases outside the gene matches: 5. The CDR3 length is 16 residues. Germline-derived CDR1 and CDR2 are SGHRS and YFSETQ.

The chain has TRBV29-1 and TRBJ2-1; weak D call: TRBD1 (6 bases). The length of the CDR3 is 14 residues. From germline, CDR1 is SQVTM and CDR2 ANQGSEA. V was trimmed by 6 bases and J by 4 bases, leaving 16 bases between them. The DNA of the CDR3 is TGCAGCGTCCCCGGGACAAAAGGGTACAATGAGCAGTTCTTC. Residues: CSVPGTKGYNEQFF.

The rearrangement uses TRBV25-1 and TRBJ2-2; 7 bases line up with TRBD1. The V segment lost 1 base and the J segment 7 bases; nucleotides outside the gene matches: 9. Per germline, CDR1 MGHDK and CDR2 SYGVNS. This CDR3 comprises 16 residues. The CDR3 DNA reads TGTGCCAGCAGTGAATTAGGACAGGAATACAACGGGGAGCTGTTTTTT. This translates into CASSELGQEYNGELFF.

The chain is built from TRBV9 and TRBJ1-2, with 9 bases that match TRBD1. The V segment lost 4 bases and the J segment 9 bases; nucleotides outside the gene matches: 7. Germline lookup yields CDR1 SGDLS and CDR2 YYNGEE. The CDR3 runs 13 residues. CDR3 amino acids: CASSTRTGVRYTF. The DNA for the CDR3 is TGTGCCAGCAGCACCAGGACAGGGGTGCGCTACACCTTC.

The J gene is TRBJ2-1, the V gene TRBV4-1, with 7 bases lining up with TRBD1. Germline lookup yields CDR1 MGHRA and CDR2 YSYEKL. The CDR3 runs 15 residues. V was clipped by 4 bases and J by 3 bases; unmatched bases: 6. DNA for the CDR3: TGCGCCAGCAGCCTCCGGGACAGACTCTACAATGAGCAGTTCTTC. Encoded protein: CASSLRDRLYNEQFF.

J is TRBJ1-2 and V is TRBV6-5; unclear D gene. Germline CDR1 MNHEY, CDR2 SVGAGI. V shed 2 bases and J shed 2 bases, with 9 bases lying between them. This CDR3 comprises 14 residues. DNA of the CDR3: TGTGCCAGCAGTTACGGTGGCAGAAACTATGGCTACACCTTC. Translating gives CASSYGGRNYGYTF.

The chain couples TRBV28 to TRBJ1-5, with 9 bases fitting TRBD1. CDR1 and CDR2 from the germline V gene are MDHEN and SYDVKM. The J segment lost 5 bases and the V segment lost 3 bases, leaving 5 bases of the junction unmatched. The CDR3 consists of 15 residues. CDR3 bases: TGTGCCAGCAGTTTCCGGACAGGGGATGATCAGCCCCAGCATTTT. Its protein is CASSFRTGDDQPQHF. Complete variable domain (other parts from reference TRBV28 and TRBJ1-5): DVKVTQSSRYLVKRTGEKVFLECVQDMDHENMFWYRQDPGLGLRLIYFSYDVKMKEKGDIPEGYSVSREKKERFSLILESASTNQTSMYLCASSFRTGDDQPQHFGDGTRLSIL.

The V call is TRBV7-9, the J call TRBJ1-1; perhaps TRBD1 as D (6 bases). The CDR3 contains 16 residues. Between the trimmed V and J ends, which lost 4 bases and 5 bases, there was a span of 20 bases. From germline, CDR1 is SEHNR and CDR2 FQNEAQ (reference sequence). CDR3 nucleotides: TGTGCCAGCAGCTCGAGGAACCGCGACAGGAAGACTGAAGCTTTCTTT. It encodes CASSSRNRDRKTEAFF.

The V call is TRBV29-1, the J call TRBJ2-7; TRBD1 aligns across 7 bases. The V and J ends lost 6 bases and 3 bases, in that order; junction bases with no gene match: 5. Per the germline V gene, CDR1 is SQVTM and CDR2 is ANQGSEA. This CDR3 is built from 12 residues. DNA of the CDR3: TGCAGCGTAGAGACAGGGATCTACGAGCAGTACTTC. Its protein is CSVETGIYEQYF.

The chain uses TRBV7-2 and TRBJ2-1; 8 bases align to TRBD1. Losses at the gene ends were 3 bases for V and 1 base for J; bases not matched to a gene: 5. CDR1 is SGHTA and CDR2 is FQGNSA in the germline V gene. The CDR3 runs to 16 residues. The CDR3: CASSFSQGASYNEQFF. Written as DNA, the CDR3 is TGTGCCAGCAGCTTTAGTCAGGGGGCTTCCTACAATGAGCAGTTCTTC.

V is TRBV5-1 and J is TRBJ2-3; maybe TRBD2 (5 bases). Germline assignment: CDR1 SGHRS and CDR2 YFSETQ. The CDR3 consists of 15 residues. Between the trimmed V and J ends, which lost 2 bases and 5 bases, there was a span of 15 bases. The CDR3 sequence: CASSLRTGNEDTQYF. The CDR3 coding sequence is TGCGCCAGCAGCTTACGGACCGGGAATGAAGATACGCAGTATTTT. The variable domain in full, with the rest retrieved from reference TRBV5-1 and TRBJ2-3, is KAGVTQTPRYLIKTRGQQVTLSCSPISGHRSVSWYQQTPGQGLQFLFEYFSETQRNKGNFPGRFSGRQFSNSRSEMNVSTLELGDSALYLCASSLRTGNEDTQYFGPGTRLTVL.

Details on this clone: Its ends do not fully match the called genes, so a read error is possible. J is TRBJ2-5 and V is TRBV7-9, with TRBD2 as a possible D gene (6 bases). The germline V gene encodes CDR1 SEHNR and CDR2 FQNEAQ (reference sequence). This CDR3 region has 15 residues. The CDR3 loop reads CVSSRARGSRETQYF. The CDR3 nucleotides read TGTGTCAGCAGCCGTGCCCGGGGGAGTCGGGAGACCCAGTACTTC.

This clone was observed once. The junction departs from the called germline gene at one end, perhaps through a read error. The rearrangement joins TRBV7-9 to TRBJ2-3, with 9 bases aligning to TRBD2. The CDR3 extends over 15 amino acids. CDR1 is SEHNR, CDR2 FQNEAQ, per germline (reference sequence). The DNA for the CDR3 is TGTGCCAGCAGCTTAGTAGCGGGAGTTTCAGAGACGCAGTATTTT. Translated, it gives CASSLVAGVSETQYF.

This chain connects TRBV5-1 to TRBJ2-2, with D perhaps TRBD2 (5 bases). The V end was cut by 3 bases, the J end by 5 bases, with 8 bases between. Germline V lookup: CDR1 SGHRS, CDR2 YFSETQ. The CDR3 runs 13 residues. In nucleotides, the CDR3 is TGCGCCAGCAGCTCGAGGGTGACCGGGGAGCTGTTTTTT. Translation: CASSSRVTGELFF.

The chain combines TRBV4-2 with TRBJ2-7; the match to TRBD1 covers 9 bases. The length of the CDR3 is 18 residues. After removal of 1 base from V and 3 bases from J, the junction contained 13 bases not matched to a gene. CDR1 LGHNA and CDR2 YNFKEQ come from the germline V gene. CDR3 sequence: CASSQGSGQGSVHYEQYF. CDR3 bases: TGTGCCAGCAGCCAAGGGTCGGGACAGGGTAGTGTACACTACGAGCAGTACTTC.

The chain combines TRBV19 with TRBJ2-3; 7 bases line up with TRBD2. The trim removed 5 bases at V and 2 bases at J, leaving 16 bases unmatched. This CDR3 comprises 18 residues. Germline assignment: CDR1 LNHDA and CDR2 SQIVND (reference sequence). CDR3 amino acids: CASSLPSGLAEFTDTQYF. As DNA, the CDR3 is TGTGCCAGTAGTCTACCTTCGGGGCTAGCGGAGTTCACAGATACGCAGTATTTT.

The chain joins TRBV4-1 to TRBJ2-1, with 8 bases that match TRBD2. The V gene end was trimmed by 5 bases and the J gene end by 1 base; junction bases not matched to a gene: 10. Germline assignment: CDR1 MGHRA and CDR2 YSYEKL. There are 17 residues in the CDR3. CDR3 protein: CASSYSGLAGSYNEQFF. The CDR3 nucleotides are TGCGCCAGCAGCTACTCTGGACTAGCTGGTTCCTACAATGAGCAGTTCTTC.

The sample holds one count of this clone. This rearrangement joins TRBV28 to TRBJ2-3; maybe TRBD2 (5 bases). Trimming stripped 5 bases from V and 7 bases from J, with 7 bases between. Germline CDR1 reads MDHEN; CDR2 reads SYDVKM. The CDR3 extends over 11 amino acids. The CDR3 DNA sequence: TGTGCCAGCAGTAGCGGAAATACGCAGTATTTT. It specifies CASSSGNTQYF.

J is TRBJ1-4 and V is TRBV4-1; weak D call: TRBD1 (5 bases). V lost 3 bases and J 0 bases, leaving 11 bases between the germline ends. Germline loops: CDR1 MGHRA, CDR2 YSYEKL. The CDR3 extends over 16 amino acids. CDR3 loop: CASSHRIQATNEKLFF. DNA of the CDR3: TGCGCCAGCAGCCACCGAATACAGGCAACTAATGAAAAACTGTTTTTT.

The V call is TRBV25-1, the J call TRBJ1-2; 7 bases are a match to TRBD1. The germline V gene has CDR1 MGHDK and CDR2 SYGVNS. The CDR3 extends over 14 amino acids. The ends lost 2 bases at V and 11 bases at J; junction bases unmatched: 11. The CDR3, as DNA: TGTGCCAGCAGTGAAGGAGGGGGCGGGACGAGGTACACCTTC. Encoded protein: CASSEGGGGTRYTF.

The V and J genes are TRBV4-1 and TRBJ1-3; no clear D. V lost 0 bases and J 0 bases, leaving 12 bases between the germline ends. The germline gives CDR1 MGHRA, CDR2 YSYEKL. The CDR3 has 17 residues. CDR3 DNA: TGCGCCAGCAGCCAAGATCAGGCTACAAGCTCTGGAAACACCATATATTTT. It codes for CASSQDQATSSGNTIYF.

V gene TRBV6-5 combines with J gene TRBJ1-2; D is possibly TRBD1 (5 bases). The CDR3 has 14 residues. Trimming removed 5 bases from V and 4 bases from J, with 14 bases in between. Germline lookup yields CDR1 MNHEY and CDR2 SVGAGI. CDR3: CASSPGRPIYGYTF. CDR3 sequence (DNA): TGTGCCAGCAGTCCAGGGCGCCCTATCTATGGCTACACCTTC.

The chain joins TRBV5-1 to TRBJ1-5; 7 bases map to TRBD1. The CDR3 sequence is 15 residues long. V gave up 0 bases and J gave up 2 bases; unmatched junction bases: 2. Germline V CDR1 and CDR2: SGHRS, YFSETQ. The CDR3 here is CASSLGQGGNQPQHF. CDR3 coding DNA: TGCGCCAGCAGCTTGGGACAGGGTGGCAATCAGCCCCAGCATTTT.

As for this clone: Different DNA sequences within this sample yield the same CDR3. The chain combines TRBV19 with TRBJ1-2; TRBD1 aligns across 9 bases. This CDR3 contains 14 residues. Germline-derived CDR1 and CDR2 are LNHDA and SQIVND (reference sequence). After removal of 5 bases from V and 2 bases from J, the junction contained 3 bases not matched to a gene. The CDR3 nucleotides read TGTGCCAGTAGTCCACAGGGGGCAAACTATGGCTACACCTTC. This translates into CASSPQGANYGYTF.

This clone has just one count. The chain couples TRBV6-6 to TRBJ2-4, with D possibly being TRBD1 (6 bases). The V end was cut by 6 bases, the J end by 4 bases, with 13 bases between. This CDR3 region has 14 residues. Germline V gene sequence: CDR1 MNHNY, CDR2 SVGAGI (reference sequence). CDR3 DNA: TGTGCCAGCAGACACAGACAGGCTAAAAACATTCAGTACTTC. This codes for CASRHRQAKNIQYF.

The table lists this clone with a count of one. The V call is TRBV5-1, the J call TRBJ2-7; TRBD2 might be the D (6 bases). The V gene's germline CDR1 is SGHRS and CDR2 YFSETQ. The CDR3 consists of 17 residues. V lost 2 bases and J 0 bases, leaving 18 bases between the germline ends. The CDR3 DNA follows: TGCGCCAGCAGCTTTAGAACGGGAGTAGGAAGCTCCTACGAGCAGTACTTC. Encoded protein: CASSFRTGVGSSYEQYF. Together with reference TRBV5-1 and TRBJ2-7, the CDR3 gives the full variable domain: KAGVTQTPRYLIKTRGQQVTLSCSPISGHRSVSWYQQTPGQGLQFLFEYFSETQRNKGNFPGRFSGRQFSNSRSEMNVSTLELGDSALYLCASSFRTGVGSSYEQYFGPGTRLTVT.

The rearrangement links TRBV28 to TRBJ2-1, with D possibly TRBD2 on 6 matching bases. Per the germline V gene, CDR1 is MDHEN and CDR2 is SYDVKM. The CDR3 is 18 amino acids. The V end was cut by 6 bases, the J end by 5 bases, with 26 bases between. The CDR3 is CASRPLLGRELAHNEQFF. The CDR3 region has the DNA TGTGCCAGCAGGCCCCTCCTCGGGCGGGAACTGGCTCACAATGAGCAGTTCTTC.

The chain links TRBV13 to TRBJ2-1, with 9 bases aligning to TRBD2. The CDR3 runs 18 residues. CDR1 and CDR2 (germline): PRHDT, FYEKMQ (reference sequence). With V trimmed by 2 bases and J by 2 bases, 10 bases remained unmatched. CDR3 in amino acids: CASSLLILAGDPYNEQFF. CDR3 bases: TGTGCCAGCAGCTTACTCATCTTAGCGGGAGACCCCTACAATGAGCAGTTCTTC.

The rearrangement joins TRBV19 to TRBJ1-4, with a weak D call TRBD1 (5 bases). The CDR3 runs 14 residues. Trimming took 7 bases from V and 8 from J, leaving 17 bases between them. The germline V gene encodes CDR1 LNHDA and CDR2 SQIVND (reference sequence). The CDR3 DNA reads as TGTGCCAGTAAGGGGCAAGGGGCAGGGGAAAAACTGTTTTTT. Its protein product is CASKGQGAGEKLFF.